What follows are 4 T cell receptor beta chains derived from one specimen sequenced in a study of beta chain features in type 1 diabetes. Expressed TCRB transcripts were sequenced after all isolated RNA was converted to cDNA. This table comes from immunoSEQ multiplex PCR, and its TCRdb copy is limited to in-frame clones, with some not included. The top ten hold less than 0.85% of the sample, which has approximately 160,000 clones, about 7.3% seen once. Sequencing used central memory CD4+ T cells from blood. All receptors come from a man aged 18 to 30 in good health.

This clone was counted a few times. Here the CDR3 DNA reads TGCAGCGCAGGGACAGGAAATAACTATGGCTACACCTTC. It translates to CSAGTGNNYGYTF. The chain links TRBV29-1 to TRBJ1-2; 8 nucleotides agree with TRBD1. Unmatched junction bases numbered 5, after V lost 7 bases and J lost 1 base. The CDR3 covers 13 residues. Germline V gene data show CDR1 as SQVTM and CDR2 as ANQGSEA.

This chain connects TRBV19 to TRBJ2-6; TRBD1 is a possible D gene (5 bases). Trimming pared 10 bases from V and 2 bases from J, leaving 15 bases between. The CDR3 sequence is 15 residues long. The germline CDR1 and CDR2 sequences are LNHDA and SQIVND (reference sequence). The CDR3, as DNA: TGTGCCACAGGGAAGGAGAGAGCTGGGGCCAACGTCCTGACTTTC. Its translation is CATGKERAGANVLTF.

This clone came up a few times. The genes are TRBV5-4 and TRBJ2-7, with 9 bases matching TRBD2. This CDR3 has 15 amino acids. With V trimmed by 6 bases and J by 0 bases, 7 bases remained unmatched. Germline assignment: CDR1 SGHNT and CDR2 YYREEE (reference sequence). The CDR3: CASKYSGGNSYEQYF. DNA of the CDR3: TGTGCCAGCAAATATAGCGGGGGAAACTCCTACGAGCAGTACTTC.

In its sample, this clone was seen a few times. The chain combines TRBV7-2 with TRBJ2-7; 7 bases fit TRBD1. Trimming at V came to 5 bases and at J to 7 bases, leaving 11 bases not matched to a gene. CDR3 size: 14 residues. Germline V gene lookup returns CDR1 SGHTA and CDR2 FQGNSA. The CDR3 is CASSLRDSFGEQYF. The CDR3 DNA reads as TGTGCCAGCAGCCTCCGGGACAGCTTTGGGGAGCAGTACTTC.